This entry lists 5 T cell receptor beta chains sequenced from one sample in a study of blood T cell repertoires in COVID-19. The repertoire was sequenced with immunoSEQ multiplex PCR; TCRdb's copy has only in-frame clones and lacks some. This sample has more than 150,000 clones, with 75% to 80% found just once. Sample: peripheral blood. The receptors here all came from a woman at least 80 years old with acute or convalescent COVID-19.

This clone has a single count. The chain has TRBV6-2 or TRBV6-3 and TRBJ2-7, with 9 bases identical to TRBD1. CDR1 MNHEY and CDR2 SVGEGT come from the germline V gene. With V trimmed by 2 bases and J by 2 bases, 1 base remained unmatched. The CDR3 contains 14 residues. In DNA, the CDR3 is TGTGCCAGCAGTTACGGGACAGGGACCTACGAGCAGTACTTC. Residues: CASSYGTGTYEQYF.

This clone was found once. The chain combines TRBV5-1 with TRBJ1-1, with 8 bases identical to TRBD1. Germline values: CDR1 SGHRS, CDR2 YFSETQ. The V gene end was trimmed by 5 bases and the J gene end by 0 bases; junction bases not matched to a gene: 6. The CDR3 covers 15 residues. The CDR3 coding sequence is TGCGCCAGCAGTTCAGGGGGCGTCATGAACACTGAAGCTTTCTTT. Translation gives CASSSGGVMNTEAFF.

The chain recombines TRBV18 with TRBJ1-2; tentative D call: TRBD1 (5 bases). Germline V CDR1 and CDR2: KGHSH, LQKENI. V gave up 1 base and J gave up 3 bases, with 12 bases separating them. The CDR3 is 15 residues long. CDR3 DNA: TGTGCCAGCTCACCACGAACCGACAGCGACTATGGCTACACCTTC. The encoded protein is CASSPRTDSDYGYTF. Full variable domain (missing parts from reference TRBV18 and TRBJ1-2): NAGVMQNPRHLVRRRGQEARLRCSPMKGHSHVYWYRQLPEEGLKFMVYLQKENIIDESGMPKERFSAEFPKEGPSILRIQQVVRGDSAAYFCASSPRTDSDYGYTFGSGTRLTVV.

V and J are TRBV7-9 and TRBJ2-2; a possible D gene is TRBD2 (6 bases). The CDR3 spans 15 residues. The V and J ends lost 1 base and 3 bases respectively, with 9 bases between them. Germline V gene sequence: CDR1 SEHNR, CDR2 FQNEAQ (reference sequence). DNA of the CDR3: TGTGCCAGCAGCTTAGGGGAGGCGGACACCGGGGAGCTGTTTTTT. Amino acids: CASSLGEADTGELFF.

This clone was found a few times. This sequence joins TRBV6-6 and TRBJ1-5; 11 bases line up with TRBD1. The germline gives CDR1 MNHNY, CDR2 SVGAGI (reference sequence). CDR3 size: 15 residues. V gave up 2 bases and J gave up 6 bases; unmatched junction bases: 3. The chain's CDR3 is CASSYGQGAGQPQHF. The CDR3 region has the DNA TGTGCCAGCAGTTACGGACAGGGGGCAGGTCAGCCCCAGCATTTT.